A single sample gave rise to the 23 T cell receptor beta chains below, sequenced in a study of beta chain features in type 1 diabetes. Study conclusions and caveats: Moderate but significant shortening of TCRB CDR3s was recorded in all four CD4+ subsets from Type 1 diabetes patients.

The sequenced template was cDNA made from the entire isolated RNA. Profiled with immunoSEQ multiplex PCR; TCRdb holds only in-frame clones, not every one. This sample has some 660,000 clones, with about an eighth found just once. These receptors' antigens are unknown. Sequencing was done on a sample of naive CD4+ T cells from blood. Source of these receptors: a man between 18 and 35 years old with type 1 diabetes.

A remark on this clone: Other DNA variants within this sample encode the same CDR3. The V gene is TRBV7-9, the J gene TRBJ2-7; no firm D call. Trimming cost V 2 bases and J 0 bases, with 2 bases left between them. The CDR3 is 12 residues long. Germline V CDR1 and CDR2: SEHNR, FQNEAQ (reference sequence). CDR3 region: CASSLSSYEQYF. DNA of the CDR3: TGTGCCAGCAGCTTAAGCTCCTACGAGCAGTACTTC.

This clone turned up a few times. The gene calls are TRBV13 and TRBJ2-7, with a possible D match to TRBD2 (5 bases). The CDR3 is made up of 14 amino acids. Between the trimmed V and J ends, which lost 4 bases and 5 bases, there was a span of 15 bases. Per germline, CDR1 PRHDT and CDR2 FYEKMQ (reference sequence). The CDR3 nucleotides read TGTGCCAGCAGCTCCCCATTAGACGGGGACGAGCAGTACTTC. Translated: CASSSPLDGDEQYF.

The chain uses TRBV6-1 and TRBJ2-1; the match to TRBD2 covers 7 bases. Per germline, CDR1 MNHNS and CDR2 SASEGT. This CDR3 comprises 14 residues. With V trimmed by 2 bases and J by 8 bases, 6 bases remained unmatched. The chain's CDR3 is CASSELPTSYEQFF. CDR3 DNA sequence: TGTGCCAGCAGTGAACTCCCGACTAGCTATGAGCAGTTCTTC.

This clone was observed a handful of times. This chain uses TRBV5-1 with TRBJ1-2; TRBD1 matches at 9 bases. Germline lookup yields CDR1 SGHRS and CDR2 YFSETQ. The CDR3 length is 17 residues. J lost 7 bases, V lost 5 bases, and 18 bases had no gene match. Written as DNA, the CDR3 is TGCGCCAGCAGGAGTTGGGACAGGGACCCCCTCCGGGGTGGCTACACCTTC. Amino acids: CASRSWDRDPLRGGYTF. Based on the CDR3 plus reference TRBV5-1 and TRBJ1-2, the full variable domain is KAGVTQTPRYLIKTRGQQVTLSCSPISGHRSVSWYQQTPGQGLQFLFEYFSETQRNKGNFPGRFSGRQFSNSRSEMNVSTLELGDSALYLCASRSWDRDPLRGGYTFGSGTRLTVV.

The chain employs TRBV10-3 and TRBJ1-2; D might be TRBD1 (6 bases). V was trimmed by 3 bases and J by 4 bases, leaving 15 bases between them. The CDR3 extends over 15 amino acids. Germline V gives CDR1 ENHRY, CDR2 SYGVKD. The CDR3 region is CAISDSGTKLYGYTF. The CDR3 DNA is TGTGCCATCAGTGACTCCGGGACAAAACTCTATGGCTACACCTTC.

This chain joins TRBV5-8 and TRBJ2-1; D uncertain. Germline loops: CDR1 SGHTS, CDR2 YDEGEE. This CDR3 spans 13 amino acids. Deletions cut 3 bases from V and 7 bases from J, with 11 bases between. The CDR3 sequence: CASSSSWWNEQFF. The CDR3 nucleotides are TGTGCCAGCAGCTCGAGCTGGTGGAATGAGCAGTTCTTC.

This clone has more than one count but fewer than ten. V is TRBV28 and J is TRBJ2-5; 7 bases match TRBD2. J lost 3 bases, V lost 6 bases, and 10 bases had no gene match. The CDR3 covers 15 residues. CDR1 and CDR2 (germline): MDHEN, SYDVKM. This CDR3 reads CASSRTEAGEETQYF. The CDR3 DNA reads TGTGCCAGCAGCAGAACGGAGGCGGGGGAAGAGACCCAGTACTTC.

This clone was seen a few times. The CDR3, as DNA: TGTGCCACCAGCAGGGTCTCGACAGACTATGGCTACACCTTC. This sequence encodes CATSRVSTDYGYTF. This chain joins TRBV15 and TRBJ1-2; a weak D match, TRBD1 (5 bases). The CDR3 sequence is 14 residues long. Trimming took 3 bases from V and 3 from J, leaving 11 bases between them. The V gene's germline CDR1 is LNHNV and CDR2 YYDKDF (reference sequence).

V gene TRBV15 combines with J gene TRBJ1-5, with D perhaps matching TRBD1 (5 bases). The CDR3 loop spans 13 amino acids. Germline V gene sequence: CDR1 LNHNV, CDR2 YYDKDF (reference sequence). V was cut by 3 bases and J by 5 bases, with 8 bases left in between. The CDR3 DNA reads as TGTGCCACCAGCAGTGGGGCCGATCAGCCCCAGCATTTT. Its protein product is CATSSGADQPQHF.

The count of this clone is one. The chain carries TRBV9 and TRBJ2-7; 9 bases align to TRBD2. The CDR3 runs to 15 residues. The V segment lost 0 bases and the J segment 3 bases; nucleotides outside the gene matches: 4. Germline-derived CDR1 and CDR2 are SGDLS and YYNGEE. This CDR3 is CASSVASGTFYEQYF. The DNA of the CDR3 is TGTGCCAGCAGCGTAGCTAGCGGGACCTTCTACGAGCAGTACTTC.

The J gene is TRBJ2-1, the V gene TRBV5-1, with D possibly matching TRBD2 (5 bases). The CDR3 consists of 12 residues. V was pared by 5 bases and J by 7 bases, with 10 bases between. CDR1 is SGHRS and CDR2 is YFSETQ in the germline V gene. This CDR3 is CASRREGNEQFF. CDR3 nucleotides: TGCGCCAGCAGGAGGGAAGGGAATGAGCAGTTCTTC.

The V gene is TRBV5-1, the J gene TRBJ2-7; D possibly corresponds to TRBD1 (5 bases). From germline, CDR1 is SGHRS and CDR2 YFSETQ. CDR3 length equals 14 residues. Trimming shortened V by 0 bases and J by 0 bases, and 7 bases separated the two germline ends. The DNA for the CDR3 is TGCGCCAGCAGCTTGGGACAGCACTCCTACGAGCAGTACTTC. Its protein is CASSLGQHSYEQYF.

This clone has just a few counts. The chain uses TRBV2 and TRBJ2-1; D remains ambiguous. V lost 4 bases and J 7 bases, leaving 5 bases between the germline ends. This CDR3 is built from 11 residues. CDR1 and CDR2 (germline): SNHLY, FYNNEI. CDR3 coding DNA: TGTGCCAGCAGTGCTAGGAATGAGCAGTTCTTC. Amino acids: CASSARNEQFF.

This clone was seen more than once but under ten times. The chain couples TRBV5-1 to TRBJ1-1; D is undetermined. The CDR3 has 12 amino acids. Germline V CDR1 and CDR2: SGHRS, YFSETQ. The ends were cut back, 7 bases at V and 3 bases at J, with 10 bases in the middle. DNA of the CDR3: TGCGCCAGCGGCTCCCGGGACACTGAAGCTTTCTTT. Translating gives CASGSRDTEAFF.

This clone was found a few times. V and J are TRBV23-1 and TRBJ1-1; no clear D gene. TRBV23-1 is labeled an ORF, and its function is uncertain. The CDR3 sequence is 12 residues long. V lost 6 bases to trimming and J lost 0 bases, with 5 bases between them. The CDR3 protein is CASRRVNTEAFF. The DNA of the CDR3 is TGCGCCAGCAGAAGAGTGAACACTGAAGCTTTCTTT.

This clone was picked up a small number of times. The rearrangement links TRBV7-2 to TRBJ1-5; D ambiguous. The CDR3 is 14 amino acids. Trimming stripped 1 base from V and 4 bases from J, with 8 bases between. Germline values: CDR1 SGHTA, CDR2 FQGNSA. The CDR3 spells CASSLGGANQPQHF. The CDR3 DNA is TGTGCCAGCAGCTTAGGAGGTGCAAATCAGCCCCAGCATTTT.

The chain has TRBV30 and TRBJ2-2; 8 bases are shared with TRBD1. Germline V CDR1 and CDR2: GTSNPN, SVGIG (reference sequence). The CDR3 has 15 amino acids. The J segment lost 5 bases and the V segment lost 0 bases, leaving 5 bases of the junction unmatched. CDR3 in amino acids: CAWSVGQGRTGELFF. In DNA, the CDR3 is TGTGCCTGGAGTGTCGGACAGGGTAGGACCGGGGAGCTGTTTTTT. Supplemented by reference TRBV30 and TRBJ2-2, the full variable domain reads SQTIHQWPATLVQPVGSPLSLECTVEGTSNPNLYWYRQAAGRGLQLLFYSVGIGQISSEVPQNLSASRPQDRQFILSSKKLLLSDSGFYLCAWSVGQGRTGELFFGEGSRLTVL.

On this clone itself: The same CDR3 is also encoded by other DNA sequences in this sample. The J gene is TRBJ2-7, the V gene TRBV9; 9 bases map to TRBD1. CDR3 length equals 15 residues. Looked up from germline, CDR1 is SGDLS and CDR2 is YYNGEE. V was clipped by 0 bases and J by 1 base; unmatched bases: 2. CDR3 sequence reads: CASSVEQGASYEQYF. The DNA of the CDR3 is TGTGCCAGCAGCGTAGAACAGGGGGCTTCCTACGAGCAGTACTTC. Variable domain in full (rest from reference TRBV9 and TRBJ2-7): DSGVTQTPKHLITATGQRVTLRCSPRSGDLSVYWYQQSLDQGLQFLIQYYNGEERAKGNILERFSAQQFPDLHSELNLSSLELGDSALYFCASSVEQGASYEQYFGPGTRLTVT.

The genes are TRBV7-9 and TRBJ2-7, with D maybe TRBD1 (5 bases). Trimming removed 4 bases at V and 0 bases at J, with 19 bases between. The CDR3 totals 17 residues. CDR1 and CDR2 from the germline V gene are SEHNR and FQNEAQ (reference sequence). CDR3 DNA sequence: TGTGCCAGCAGCTCAAACCCGACAGCCGTTGCCTCCTACGAGCAGTACTTC. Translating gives CASSSNPTAVASYEQYF. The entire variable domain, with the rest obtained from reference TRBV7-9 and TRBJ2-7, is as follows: DTGVSQNPRHKITKRGQNVTFRCDPISEHNRLYWYRQTLGQGPEFLTYFQNEAQLEKSRLLSDRFSAERPKGSFSTLEIQRTEQGDSAMYLCASSSNPTAVASYEQYFGPGTRLTVT.

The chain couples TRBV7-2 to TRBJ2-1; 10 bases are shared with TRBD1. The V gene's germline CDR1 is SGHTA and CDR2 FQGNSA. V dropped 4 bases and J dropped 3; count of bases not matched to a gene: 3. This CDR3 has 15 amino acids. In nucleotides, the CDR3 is TGTGCCAGCAGCTCGGGACAGGGGAACTACAATGAGCAGTTCTTC. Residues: CASSSGQGNYNEQFF.

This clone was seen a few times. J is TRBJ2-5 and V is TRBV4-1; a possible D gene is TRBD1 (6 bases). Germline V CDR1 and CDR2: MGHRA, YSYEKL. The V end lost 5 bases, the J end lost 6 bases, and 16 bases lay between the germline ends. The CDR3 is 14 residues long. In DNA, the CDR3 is TGCGCCAGCAGCTCTCCGGGACAAAAGCAGACCCAGTACTTC. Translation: CASSSPGQKQTQYF.

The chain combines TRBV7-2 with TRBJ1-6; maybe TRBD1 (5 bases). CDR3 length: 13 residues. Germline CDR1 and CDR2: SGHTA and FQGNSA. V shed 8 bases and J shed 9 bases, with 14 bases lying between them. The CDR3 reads CASSTGDGSPLHF. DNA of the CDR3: TGTGCCAGCTCCACAGGCGACGGTTCACCCCTCCACTTT. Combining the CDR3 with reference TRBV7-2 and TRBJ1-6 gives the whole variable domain GAGVSQSPSNKVTEKGKDVELRCDPISGHTALYWYRQSLGQGLEFLIYFQGNSAPDKSGLPSDRFSAERTGGSVSTLTIQRTQQEDSAVYLCASSTGDGSPLHFGNGTRLTVT.

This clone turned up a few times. The CDR3 DNA reads as TGTGCCAGCAGTTGGGCCGTTCATGAAAAACTGTTTTTT. Translation gives CASSWAVHEKLFF. This chain connects TRBV27 to TRBJ1-4; D unresolved. Germline CDR1 reads MNHEY; CDR2 reads SMNVEV (reference sequence). This CDR3 contains 13 residues. V lost 4 bases to trimming and J lost 6 bases, with 9 bases between them.